These T cell receptor beta chains were read from a single sample in a study of T cells in Graves' hyperthyroidism and ophthalmopathy. TCRdb redid the calling of the multiplex PCR reads with MiXCR, one entry per CDR3 protein. The sample includes fewer than 350,000 distinct CDR3 sequences, less than 20% of them seen just once. Input material: blood. The receptors come from a woman aged 40 to 50 with Graves' ophthalmopathy. The conserved cysteine and the conserved F or W are not part of the CDR3 here.

J gene: TRBJ2-1; V gene: TRBV6-2/TRBV6-3; CDR3 protein: ASSYRDRGHEQF
J gene: TRBJ2-2; V gene: TRBV27; CDR3 protein: ASSPTSSWAANTGELF
J gene: TRBJ2-7; V gene: TRBV6-2/TRBV6-3; CDR3 protein: ASSSGAGNREQY
J gene: TRBJ2-7; V gene: TRBV4-1; CDR3 protein: ASRGLGEYEQY
J gene: TRBJ1-2; V gene: TRBV6-5; CDR3 protein: ASSYSRDGIYGYT
J gene: TRBJ2-5; V gene: TRBV9; CDR3 protein: ASSPPGTSRETQY
J gene: TRBJ1-2; V gene: TRBV29-1; CDR3 protein: SVRTGLGYT
J gene: TRBJ1-5; V gene: TRBV28; CDR3 protein: ASSPPLSNQPQH
J gene: TRBJ1-2; V gene: TRBV12-3/TRBV12-4; CDR3 protein: ASSDAWGYT
J gene: TRBJ1-1; V gene: TRBV19; CDR3 protein: ASKQGGLNTEAF
J gene: TRBJ2-2; V gene: TRBV7-9; CDR3 protein: ASTDRGETGELF
J gene: TRBJ2-5; V gene: TRBV4-1; CDR3 protein: ASSQLARETQY
J gene: TRBJ2-5; V gene: TRBV14; CDR3 protein: ASSWASGTQY
J gene: TRBJ1-5; V gene: TRBV6-1; CDR3 protein: ASSEEQGGAQPQH
J gene: TRBJ2-4; V gene: TRBV29-1; CDR3 protein: SVRGAKNIQY
J gene: TRBJ1-2; V gene: TRBV30; CDR3 protein: AWSVGTGGYT
J gene: TRBJ1-6; V gene: TRBV28; CDR3 protein: ASSHDREYSPLH
J gene: TRBJ1-2; V gene: TRBV19; CDR3 protein: ASSPAGAYGYT
J gene: TRBJ1-1; V gene: TRBV12-3/TRBV12-4; CDR3 protein: ASSWDREAF
J gene: TRBJ1-5; V gene: TRBV4-3; CDR3 protein: ASSRRGRERQPQH
J gene: TRBJ2-4; V gene: TRBV7-2; CDR3 protein: ASSLQQNIQY
J gene: TRBJ2-7; V gene: TRBV9; CDR3 protein: ASSMSGFSYEQY
J gene: TRBJ2-2; V gene: TRBV6-5; CDR3 protein: ASSYSRGVATGELF
J gene: TRBJ2-7; V gene: TRBV12-3/TRBV12-4; CDR3 protein: ASSFHSGYYEQY
J gene: TRBJ1-2; V gene: TRBV6-5; CDR3 protein: ASSVSTGSNYGYT
J gene: TRBJ1-5; V gene: TRBV27; CDR3 protein: ASKPQGGNQPQH
J gene: TRBJ1-1; V gene: TRBV15; CDR3 protein: ATSRGVPGAEAF
J gene: TRBJ1-2; V gene: TRBV2; CDR3 protein: ASSLNDNYGYT
J gene: TRBJ2-5; V gene: TRBV12-3/TRBV12-4; CDR3 protein: ASSLGALPSETQY
J gene: TRBJ1-1; V gene: TRBV19; CDR3 protein: ASSPQGMNTEAF
J gene: TRBJ2-4; V gene: TRBV6-1; CDR3 protein: ASSAGRGSKNIQY
J gene: TRBJ2-7; V gene: TRBV12-5; CDR3 protein: ASGLTSPGLAGSYEQY
J gene: TRBJ2-7; V gene: TRBV28; CDR3 protein: ASSTLGLAENLYEQY
J gene: TRBJ1-1; V gene: TRBV7-9; CDR3 protein: ASSLGLLNTEAF
J gene: TRBJ1-5; V gene: TRBV29-1; CDR3 protein: SVGEGGDQPQH
J gene: TRBJ1-1; V gene: TRBV12-3/TRBV12-4; CDR3 protein: ASSGQGKGLSTEAF
J gene: TRBJ1-2; V gene: TRBV6-2/TRBV6-3; CDR3 protein: ASTTTGENGYT
J gene: TRBJ2-5; V gene: TRBV20-1; CDR3 protein: SPLGAGETQY
J gene: TRBJ2-5; V gene: TRBV6-1; CDR3 protein: ASRGTGMETQY
J gene: TRBJ2-7; V gene: TRBV14; CDR3 protein: ASSPRLRRHEQY
J gene: TRBJ2-7; V gene: TRBV12-3/TRBV12-4; CDR3 protein: ASRGLAGNYEQY
J gene: TRBJ2-2; V gene: TRBV28; CDR3 protein: ASTRLAGQLTGELF
J gene: TRBJ2-7; V gene: TRBV24-1; CDR3 protein: ATANRGNYEQY
J gene: TRBJ2-7; V gene: TRBV20-1; CDR3 protein: SAERDRGYYEQY
J gene: TRBJ1-1; V gene: TRBV4-1; CDR3 protein: ASSQELRDTAEAF
J gene: TRBJ2-7; V gene: TRBV10-3; CDR3 protein: ATTPISAGRSSYEQY
J gene: TRBJ2-7; V gene: TRBV4-3; CDR3 protein: ASSQELVGSYEQY
J gene: TRBJ1-5; V gene: TRBV6-2/TRBV6-3; CDR3 protein: ASSRRDRGIMGQPQH
J gene: TRBJ1-1; V gene: TRBV12-3/TRBV12-4; CDR3 protein: ASSWDRGFEMNTEAF
J gene: TRBJ2-7; V gene: TRBV2; CDR3 protein: ASSEGRTGGIDEQY
J gene: TRBJ2-5; V gene: TRBV27; CDR3 protein: ASKVGREYSVETQY
J gene: TRBJ1-3; V gene: TRBV29-1; CDR3 protein: SVDEGQGPNTIY
J gene: TRBJ2-1; V gene: TRBV5-1; CDR3 protein: ASSLAGELGNEQF
J gene: TRBJ2-7; V gene: TRBV28; CDR3 protein: ASSRGQKQY